This T cell receptor (beta chain) stems from a study of neoadjuvant nivolumab and ipilimumab in lung cancer. As for the study in general: The combination arm added day-1 ipilimumab 1 mg/kg to nivolumab 3 mg/kg on days 1, 15, 29. General observations from the study: Pretherapy blood TCR richness correlated positively with resected tumor richness. Only two of four nivolumab-treated tumors gained richness and clonality by surgery. TCR sequencing covered a small number of samples.

A remark on this clone: The antigen remains unidentified.

Using immunoSEQ multiplex PCR, the repertoire was profiled, and TCRdb retains in-frame clones only, with some absent. Altogether 25,000 to 30,000 clones are present, about 76% being singletons, with the ten largest covering 18%. The source was tumor tissue, collected after neoadjuvant nivolumab, alone or with ipilimumab, at or shortly before surgery. The sequence was obtained from an adult with non-small cell lung cancer.

The CDR3: CASSVQGGETQYF. The CDR3 nucleotides are TGTGCCAGCAGTGTTCAGGGGGGGGAGACCCAGTACTTC. The chain is built from TRBV6-1 and TRBJ2-5; D is perhaps TRBD1 or TRBD2 (7 bases each). Germline V CDR1 and CDR2: MNHNS, SASEGT. The length of the CDR3 is 13 residues. V lost 4 bases and J lost 5, with 11 bases in between.